Listed below are T cell receptor beta chains from one sample, sequenced in a study of blood T cell repertoires in COVID-19. TCRdb keeps only in-frame clones here, not all; method: immunoSEQ multiplex PCR. This table holds 210,000 or so clones, 92% found once. Sequenced material: peripheral blood. These receptors were obtained from a man aged 25 to 45 with acute or convalescent COVID-19. CDR3s include the opening cysteine and the closing phenylalanine or tryptophan. D genes are given only for firm matches. Clone size is stated in some rows and not others, as once, few, many or a class when expanded.

J: TRBJ1-3; size: once; V: TRBV21-1; D: NA; DNA: TGTGCCAGCAGCAAGCCTCATAGCCATCAGTCTGGAAACACCATATATTTT; CDR3: CASSKPHSHQSGNTIYF
J: TRBJ1-1; size: NA; V: TRBV18; D: NA; DNA: TGTGCCAGCTCCCCAAACAGGGAAACTGAAGCTTTCTTT; CDR3: CASSPNRETEAFF
J: TRBJ2-7; size: NA; V: TRBV28; D: TRBD2; DNA: TGTGCCAGCAGTACCCTAGTCGGGGGGGCCAAGTACGAGCAGTACTTC; CDR3: CASSTLVGGAKYEQYF
J: TRBJ1-2; size: NA; V: TRBV6-4; D: NA; DNA: TGTGCCAGCATACAGGAACTCTATGGCTACACCTTC; CDR3: CASIQELYGYTF
J: TRBJ2-1; size: NA; V: TRBV28; D: TRBD2; DNA: TGTGCCAGCAGTTCCAGACTAGCGGGGAGATACAATGAGCAGTTCTTC; CDR3: CASSSRLAGRYNEQFF
J: TRBJ2-3; size: NA; V: TRBV2; D: TRBD1; DNA: TGTGCCAGCAGGGCACAGGGGATACTCACAGATACGCAGTATTTT; CDR3: CASRAQGILTDTQYF
J: TRBJ1-6; size: NA; V: TRBV2; D: TRBD1; DNA: TGTGCCAGCAGTGTTCCGGGACAGTCTTATAATTCACCCCTCCACTTT; CDR3: CASSVPGQSYNSPLHF
J: TRBJ2-2; size: medium-sized; V: TRBV19; D: NA; DNA: TGTGCCAGTACCGCCGACAGGCCGACGAACACCGGGGAGCTGTTTTTT; CDR3: CASTADRPTNTGELFF
J: TRBJ2-2; size: NA; V: TRBV28; D: NA; DNA: TGTGCCAGCAGTTTTACGGGAGTGGGCGGGGAGCTGTTTTTT; CDR3: CASSFTGVGGELFF
J: TRBJ2-1; size: NA; V: TRBV7-3; D: TRBD1; DNA: TGTGCCAGCAGCTCAGGACAGGGGGGACCTGATGAGCAGTTCTTC; CDR3: CASSSGQGGPDEQFF
J: TRBJ1-1; size: NA; V: TRBV28; D: NA; DNA: TGTGCCAGCAGTTACACAGGATGGAACACTGAAGCTTTCTTT; CDR3: CASSYTGWNTEAFF
J: TRBJ2-3; size: NA; V: TRBV11-3; D: TRBD2; DNA: TGTGCCAGCAGCTTGACGGGAGGGTCAGATACGCAGTATTTT; CDR3: CASSLTGGSDTQYF
J: TRBJ1-6; size: once; V: TRBV6-5; D: TRBD1; DNA: TGTGCCAGCAGTTACTCTCGGACAGGGTTTTCACCCCTCCACTTT; CDR3: CASSYSRTGFSPLHF
J: TRBJ1-2; size: NA; V: TRBV11-2; D: TRBD1; DNA: TGTGCCAGCAGCCTAAACACAGGGGCTAACTATGGCTACACCTTC; CDR3: CASSLNTGANYGYTF
J: TRBJ2-7; size: once; V: TRBV7-6; D: TRBD2; DNA: TGTGCCAGCAGCCCCGGGACTAGCGGTTACGAGCAGTACTTC; CDR3: CASSPGTSGYEQYF
J: TRBJ2-1; size: NA; V: TRBV7-8; D: TRBD1; DNA: TGTGCCAGCAGGATCGGGACAGCGTACAATGAGCAGTTCTTC; CDR3: CASRIGTAYNEQFF
J: TRBJ2-2; size: NA; V: TRBV7-6; D: TRBD1; DNA: TGTGCCAGCAGCTTAGCGAGGGACAGAACTCAAACGAACACCGGGGAGCTGTTTTTT; CDR3: CASSLARDRTQTNTGELFF
J: TRBJ2-2; size: once; V: TRBV27; D: NA; DNA: TGTGCCAGCAGTATCCGGAGGGCTACCGGGGAGCTGTTTTTT; CDR3: CASSIRRATGELFF
J: TRBJ1-1; size: once; V: TRBV29-1; D: TRBD1; DNA: TGCAGCGTGAAGGGGGCGTCGTATAGCACTGAAGCTTTCTTT; CDR3: CSVKGASYSTEAFF
J: TRBJ1-1; size: NA; V: TRBV29-1; D: NA; DNA: TGCAGCGTTGGTAGGAGTCGGAACACTGAAGCTTTCTTT; CDR3: CSVGRSRNTEAFF
J: TRBJ1-2; size: NA; V: TRBV2; D: NA; DNA: TGTGCCAGCAGTGAAGTTCAGGGATACTATGGCTACACCTTC; CDR3: CASSEVQGYYGYTF
J: TRBJ2-7; size: many; V: TRBV7-2; D: NA; DNA: TGTGCCAGCAGCGATTACGGGAAGACCTACGAGCAGTACTTC; CDR3: CASSDYGKTYEQYF
J: TRBJ2-2; size: NA; V: TRBV5-5; D: TRBD2; DNA: TGTGCCAGCAGCTTAGACGGGGGGGCAGCTGCCGGGGAGCTGTTTTTT; CDR3: CASSLDGGAAAGELFF
J: TRBJ1-1; size: NA; V: TRBV13; D: NA; DNA: TGTGCCAGCAGCTCCCTGGTGAGGGCGGGCGTGGACACTGAAGCTTTCTTT; CDR3: CASSSLVRAGVDTEAFF
J: TRBJ1-1; size: NA; V: TRBV5-5; D: TRBD1; DNA: TGTGCCAGCAGCCGGACCCCCACGGGACAGAAGCAGGAAGCTTTCTTT; CDR3: CASSRTPTGQKQEAFF
J: TRBJ1-1; size: NA; V: TRBV28; D: NA; DNA: TGTGCCAGCAGGCCTTCCCTTAAATACGGTGAAGCTTTCTTT; CDR3: CASRPSLKYGEAFF
J: TRBJ1-3; size: NA; V: TRBV6-5; D: NA; DNA: TGTGCCAGCAGTCGACAGAATGGAAACACCATATATTTT; CDR3: CASSRQNGNTIYF
J: TRBJ2-1; size: NA; V: TRBV29-1; D: NA; DNA: TGCAGCGTTGAACTCGCCGGGAGCAATGAGCAGTTCTTC; CDR3: CSVELAGSNEQFF
J: TRBJ1-3; size: NA; V: TRBV28; D: TRBD1; DNA: TGTGCCAGCAGTACAACAGGGGTCGGAAACACCATATATTTT; CDR3: CASSTTGVGNTIYF
J: TRBJ1-4; size: NA; V: TRBV6-5; D: NA; DNA: TGTGCATCCTCGGGGGGGCCATTTAATGAAAAACTGTTTTTT; CDR3: CASSGGPFNEKLFF
J: TRBJ2-7; size: NA; V: TRBV6-1; D: NA; DNA: TGTGCCAGCAGTGATAACAGGGTAAGGTACGAGCAGTACTTC; CDR3: CASSDNRVRYEQYF
J: TRBJ2-3; size: NA; V: TRBV3-1/TRBV3-2; D: TRBD2; DNA: TGTGCCAGCAGGCAAGCGCGGGGGTTCCCAGATACGCAGTATTTT; CDR3: CASRQARGFPDTQYF
J: TRBJ1-1; size: NA; V: TRBV11-3; D: TRBD1; DNA: TGTGCCAGCAGCTCGGGACAGGGGCTTGAAGCTTTCTTT; CDR3: CASSSGQGLEAFF
J: TRBJ1-1; size: NA; V: TRBV4-2; D: TRBD1; DNA: TGTGCCAGCAGCCAAGTCTCCTGGCAGGGGGACACTGAAGCTTTCTTT; CDR3: CASSQVSWQGDTEAFF
J: TRBJ2-7; size: NA; V: TRBV2; D: NA; DNA: TGTGCCAGCAGTGAAGAAAAACCAGTCTCCTACGAGCAGTACTTC; CDR3: CASSEEKPVSYEQYF
J: TRBJ2-7; size: NA; V: TRBV10-1; D: TRBD1; DNA: TGCGCCAGCAGTGGCAGGGGGCGAGACGAGCAGTACTTC; CDR3: CASSGRGRDEQYF
J: TRBJ2-3; size: NA; V: TRBV28; D: NA; DNA: TGTGCCAGCGGCACAGGGACATATACGCAGTATTTT; CDR3: CASGTGTYTQYF
J: TRBJ1-1; size: few; V: TRBV4-2; D: NA; DNA: TGTGCCAGCAGCCCCCCAGGGGATCGGAGCACTGAAGCTTTCTTT; CDR3: CASSPPGDRSTEAFF
J: TRBJ2-5; size: NA; V: TRBV10-1; D: NA; DNA: TGCGCCAGCAGTGGGGTTGGAGGGGAACAAGAGACCCAGTACTTC; CDR3: CASSGVGGEQETQYF
J: TRBJ1-1; size: NA; V: TRBV5-1; D: NA; DNA: TGCGCCAGCAGCTTCACAGGGAGGAACACTGAAGCTTTCTTT; CDR3: CASSFTGRNTEAFF